Below, one T cell receptor (beta chain) is given with its context. Its antigen is not identified. At one end the junction does not follow the germline gene, possibly because of a read error. Germline lookup yields CDR1 SGHRS and CDR2 YFSETQ. This CDR3 region has 15 residues. The sample belongs to a study of post-analysis software for immune sequencing data. The study, taken as a whole, reports: TRBV5-6, TRBV5-1 and TRBV20-1 belonged to a set of about five TRBV segments that were more frequent in patients than controls.

TCR beta cDNA libraries included unique molecular identifiers. Using its own MiXCR run on the PCR reads, TCRdb lists one record per CDR3 protein. This sample has hundreds of thousands of distinct CDR3 sequences, with around 40% found just once. The sample taken for sequencing was blood. This clonotype originated in a girl under 18 with multiple sclerosis. The chain joins TRBV5-1 to TRBJ1-1, with D perhaps TRBD1 (6 bases). This CDR3 reads CASSFIDRPNTGAFF. The CDR3 DNA is TGCGCCAGCAGCTTCATAGACAGGCCGAACACTGGAGCTTTCTTT.